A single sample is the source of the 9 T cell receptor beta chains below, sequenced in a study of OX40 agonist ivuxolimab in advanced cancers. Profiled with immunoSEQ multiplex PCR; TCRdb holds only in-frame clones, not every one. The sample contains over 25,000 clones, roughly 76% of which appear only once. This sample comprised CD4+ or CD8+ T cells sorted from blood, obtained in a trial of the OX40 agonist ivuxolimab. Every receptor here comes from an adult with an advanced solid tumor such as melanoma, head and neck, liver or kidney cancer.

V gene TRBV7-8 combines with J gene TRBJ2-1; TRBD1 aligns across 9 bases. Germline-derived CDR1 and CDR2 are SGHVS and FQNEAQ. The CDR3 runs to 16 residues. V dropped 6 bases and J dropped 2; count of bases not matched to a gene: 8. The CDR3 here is CASSRTGDRAYNEQFF. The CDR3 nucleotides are TGTGCCAGCAGTCGGACGGGGGACAGGGCCTACAATGAGCAGTTCTTC.

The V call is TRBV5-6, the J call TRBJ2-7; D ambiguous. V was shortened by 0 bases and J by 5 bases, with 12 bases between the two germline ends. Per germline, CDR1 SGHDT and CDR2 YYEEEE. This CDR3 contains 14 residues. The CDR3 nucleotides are TGTGCCAGCAGCTTGGCGACGGGTATAAACGAGCAGTACTTC. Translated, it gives CASSLATGINEQYF. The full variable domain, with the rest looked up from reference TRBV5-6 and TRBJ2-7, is DAGVTQSPTHLIKTRGQQVTLRCSPKSGHDTVSWYQQALGQGPQFIFQYYEEEERQRGNFPDRFSGHQFPNYSSELNVNALLLGDSALYLCASSLATGINEQYFGPGTRLTVT.

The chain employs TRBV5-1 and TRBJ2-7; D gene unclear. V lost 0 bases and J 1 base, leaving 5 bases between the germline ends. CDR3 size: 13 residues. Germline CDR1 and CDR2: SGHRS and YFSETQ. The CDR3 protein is CASSLDGSYEQYF. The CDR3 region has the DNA TGCGCCAGCAGCTTGGACGGTTCCTACGAGCAGTACTTC.

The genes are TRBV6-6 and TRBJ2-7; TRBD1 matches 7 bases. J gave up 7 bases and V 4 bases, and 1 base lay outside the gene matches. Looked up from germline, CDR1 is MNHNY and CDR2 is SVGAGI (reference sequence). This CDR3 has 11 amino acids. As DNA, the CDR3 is TGTGCCAGCAGTTCGACAGGGGAGCAGTACTTC. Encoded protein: CASSSTGEQYF.

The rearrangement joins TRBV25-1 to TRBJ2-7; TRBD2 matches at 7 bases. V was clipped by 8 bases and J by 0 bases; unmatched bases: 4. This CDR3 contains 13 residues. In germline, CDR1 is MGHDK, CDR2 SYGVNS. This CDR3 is CASALAASYEQYF. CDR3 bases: TGTGCCAGCGCTCTAGCGGCCTCCTACGAGCAGTACTTC.

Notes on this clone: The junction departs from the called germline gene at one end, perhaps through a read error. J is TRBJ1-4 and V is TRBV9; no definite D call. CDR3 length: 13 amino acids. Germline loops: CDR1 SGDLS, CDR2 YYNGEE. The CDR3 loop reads CVSSRGYNEKLFF. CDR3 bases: TGTGTCAGCAGCCGTGGGTATAATGAAAAACTGTTTTTT.

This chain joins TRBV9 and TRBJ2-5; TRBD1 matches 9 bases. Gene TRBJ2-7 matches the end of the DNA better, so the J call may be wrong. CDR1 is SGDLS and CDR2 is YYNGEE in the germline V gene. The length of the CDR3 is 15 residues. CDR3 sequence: CASSVSPGQGSEQYF. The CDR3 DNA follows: TGTGCCAGCAGCGTAAGCCCGGGACAGGGTAGCGAGCAGTACTTC.

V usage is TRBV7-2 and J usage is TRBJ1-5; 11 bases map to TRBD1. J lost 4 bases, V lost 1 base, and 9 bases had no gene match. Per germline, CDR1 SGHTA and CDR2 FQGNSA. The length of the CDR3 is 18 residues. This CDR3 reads CASSLGTGGAGGNQPQHF. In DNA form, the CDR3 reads TGTGCCAGCAGCTTAGGGACAGGGGGCGCGGGGGGTAATCAGCCCCAGCATTTT.

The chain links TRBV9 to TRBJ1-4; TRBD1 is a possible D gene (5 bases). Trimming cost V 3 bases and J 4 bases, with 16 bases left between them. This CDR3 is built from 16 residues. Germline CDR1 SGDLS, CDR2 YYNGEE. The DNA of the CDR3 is TGTGCCAGCAGCGCCCACCGGGACCGGGATAATGAAAAACTGTTTTTT. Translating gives CASSAHRDRDNEKLFF.